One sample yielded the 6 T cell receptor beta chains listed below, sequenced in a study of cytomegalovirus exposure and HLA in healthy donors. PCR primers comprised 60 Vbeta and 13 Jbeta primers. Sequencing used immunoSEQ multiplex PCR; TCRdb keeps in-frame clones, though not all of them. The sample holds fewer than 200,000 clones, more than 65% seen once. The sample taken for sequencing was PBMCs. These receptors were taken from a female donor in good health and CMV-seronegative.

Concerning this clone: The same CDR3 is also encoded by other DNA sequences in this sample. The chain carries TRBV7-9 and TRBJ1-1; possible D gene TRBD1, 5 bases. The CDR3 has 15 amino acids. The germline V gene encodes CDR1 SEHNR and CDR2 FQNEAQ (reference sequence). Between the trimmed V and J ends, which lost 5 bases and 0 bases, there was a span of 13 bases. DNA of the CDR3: TGTGCCAGCAGCCTTCGGGGGGGAATGAACACTGAAGCTTTCTTT. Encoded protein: CASSLRGGMNTEAFF.

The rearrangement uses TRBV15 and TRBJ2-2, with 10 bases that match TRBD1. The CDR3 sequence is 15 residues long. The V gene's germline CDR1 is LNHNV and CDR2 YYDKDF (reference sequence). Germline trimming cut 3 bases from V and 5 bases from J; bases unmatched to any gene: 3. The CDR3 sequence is CATSRGDRGTGELFF. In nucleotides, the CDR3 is TGTGCCACCAGCAGGGGGGACAGGGGAACCGGGGAGCTGTTTTTT.

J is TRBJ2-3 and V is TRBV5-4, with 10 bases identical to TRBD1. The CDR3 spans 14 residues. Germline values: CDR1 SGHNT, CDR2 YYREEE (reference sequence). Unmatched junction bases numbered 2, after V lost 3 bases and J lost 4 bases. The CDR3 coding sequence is TGTGCCAGCAGCTCCGGACAGGGGGCAGATACGCAGTATTTT. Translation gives CASSSGQGADTQYF. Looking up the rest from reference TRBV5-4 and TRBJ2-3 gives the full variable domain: ETGVTQSPTHLIKTRGQQVTLRCSSQSGHNTVSWYQQALGQGPQFIFQYYREEENGRGNFPPRFSGLQFPNYSSELNVNALELDDSALYLCASSSGQGADTQYFGPGTRLTVL.

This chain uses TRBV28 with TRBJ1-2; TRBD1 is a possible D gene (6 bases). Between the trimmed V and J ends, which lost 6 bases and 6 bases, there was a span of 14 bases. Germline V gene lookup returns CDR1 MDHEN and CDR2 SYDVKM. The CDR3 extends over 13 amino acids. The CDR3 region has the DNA TGTGCCAGCAGCCGTAACAGGGTAAATGGCTACACCTTC. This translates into CASSRNRVNGYTF.

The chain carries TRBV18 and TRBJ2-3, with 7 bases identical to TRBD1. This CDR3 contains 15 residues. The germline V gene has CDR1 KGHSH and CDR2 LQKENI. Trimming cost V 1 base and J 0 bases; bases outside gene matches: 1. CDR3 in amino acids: CASSPRGQSTDTQYF. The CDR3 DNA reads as TGTGCCAGCTCACCACGGGGACAGAGCACAGATACGCAGTATTTT.

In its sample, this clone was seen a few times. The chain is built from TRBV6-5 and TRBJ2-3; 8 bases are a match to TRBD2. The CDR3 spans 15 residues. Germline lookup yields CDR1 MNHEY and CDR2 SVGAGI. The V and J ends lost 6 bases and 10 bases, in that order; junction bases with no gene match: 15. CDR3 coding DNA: TGTGCCAGCAGCTTACTAGCGGAGAACAGACTGCCGCAGTATTTT. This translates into CASSLLAENRLPQYF.